These 3 T cell receptor beta chains were sequenced from one sample in a study of OX40 agonist ivuxolimab in advanced cancers. Produced via immunoSEQ multiplex PCR; TCRdb's table is partial and in-frame only. Seen here are tens of thousands of clones, 87% observed once, and the top ten hold approximately 0.25%. The sequenced sample was CD4+ or CD8+ T cells sorted from blood, obtained in a trial of the OX40 agonist ivuxolimab. Receptor source: an adult with an advanced solid tumor such as melanoma, head and neck, liver or kidney cancer.

The chain has TRBV18 and TRBJ2-3, with TRBD2 identical over 10 bases. This CDR3 region has 17 residues. CDR1 and CDR2 (germline): KGHSH, LQKENI. After removal of 5 bases from V and 1 base from J, the junction contained 9 bases not matched to a gene. CDR3: CASSSLSGRAGTDTQYF. The CDR3 region has the DNA TGTGCCAGCTCATCTTTGAGCGGGAGGGCCGGCACAGATACGCAGTATTTT. Full variable domain (rest looked up from reference TRBV18 and TRBJ2-3): NAGVMQNPRHLVRRRGQEARLRCSPMKGHSHVYWYRQLPEEGLKFMVYLQKENIIDESGMPKERFSAEFPKEGPSILRIQQVVRGDSAAYFCASSSLSGRAGTDTQYFGPGTRLTVL.

The rearrangement links TRBV5-1 to TRBJ2-7; perhaps TRBD1 as D (6 bases). Trimming pared 4 bases from V and 2 bases from J, leaving 16 bases between. This CDR3 is built from 15 residues. Germline CDR1 and CDR2: SGHRS and YFSETQ. The CDR3 coding sequence is TGCGCCAGCAGCGAAAGGACAGATCGAGCCTACGAGCAGTACTTC. This sequence encodes CASSERTDRAYEQYF.

The rearrangement links TRBV7-2 to TRBJ2-7, with 8 positions matching TRBD2. CDR3 length equals 14 residues. Germline V lookup: CDR1 SGHTA, CDR2 FQGNSA. V trimming: 10 bases; J trimming: 0 bases; junction bases outside the gene matches: 8. CDR3 bases: TGTGCCACCTCAGCGGGAGTGCCCTCCTACGAGCAGTACTTC. This encodes CATSAGVPSYEQYF. The full variable domain, in which reference TRBV7-2 and TRBJ2-7 provide the parts outside the CDR3, is GAGVSQSPSNKVTEKGKDVELRCDPISGHTALYWYRQSLGQGLEFLIYFQGNSAPDKSGLPSDRFSAERTGGSVSTLTIQRTQQEDSAVYLCATSAGVPSYEQYFGPGTRLTVT.